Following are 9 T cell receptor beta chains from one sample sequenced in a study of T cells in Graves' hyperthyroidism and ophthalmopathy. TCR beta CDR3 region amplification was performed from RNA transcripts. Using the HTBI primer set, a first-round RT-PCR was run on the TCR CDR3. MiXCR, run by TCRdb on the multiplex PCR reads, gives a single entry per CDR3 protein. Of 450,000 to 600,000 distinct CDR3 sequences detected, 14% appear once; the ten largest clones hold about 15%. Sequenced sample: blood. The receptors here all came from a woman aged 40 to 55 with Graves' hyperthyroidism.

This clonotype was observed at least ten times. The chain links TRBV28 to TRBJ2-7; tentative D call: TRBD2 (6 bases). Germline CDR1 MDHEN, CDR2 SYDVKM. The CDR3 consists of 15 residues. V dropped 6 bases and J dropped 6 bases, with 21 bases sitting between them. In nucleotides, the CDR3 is TGTGCCAGCAGCGAGGTACGCGGCGGGGCTCTCGAGCAGTACTTC. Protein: CASSEVRGGALEQYF. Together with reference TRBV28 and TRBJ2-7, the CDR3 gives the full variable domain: DVKVTQSSRYLVKRTGEKVFLECVQDMDHENMFWYRQDPGLGLRLIYFSYDVKMKEKGDIPEGYSVSREKKERFSLILESASTNQTSMYLCASSEVRGGALEQYFGPGTRLTVT.

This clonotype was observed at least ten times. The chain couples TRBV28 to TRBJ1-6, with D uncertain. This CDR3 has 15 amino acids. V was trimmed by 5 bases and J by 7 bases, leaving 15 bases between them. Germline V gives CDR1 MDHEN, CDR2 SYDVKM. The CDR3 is CASSRYGVENSPLHF. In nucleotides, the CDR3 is TGTGCCAGCAGTCGGTATGGGGTTGAGAATTCACCCCTCCACTTT.

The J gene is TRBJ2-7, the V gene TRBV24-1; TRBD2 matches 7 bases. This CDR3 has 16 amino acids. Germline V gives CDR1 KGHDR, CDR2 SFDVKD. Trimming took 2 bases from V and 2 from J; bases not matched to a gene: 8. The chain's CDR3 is CATSDSKRGRAYEQYF. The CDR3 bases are TGTGCCACCAGTGATTCAAAGCGGGGAAGGGCCTACGAGCAGTACTTC.

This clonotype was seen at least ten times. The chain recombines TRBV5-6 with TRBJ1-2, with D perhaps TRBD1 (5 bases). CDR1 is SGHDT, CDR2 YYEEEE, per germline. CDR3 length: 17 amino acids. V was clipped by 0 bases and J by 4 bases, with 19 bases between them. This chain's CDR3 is CASSLGVALTVSYGYTF. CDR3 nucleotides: TGTGCCAGCAGCTTGGGGGTTGCGCTGACAGTGAGCTATGGCTACACCTTC.

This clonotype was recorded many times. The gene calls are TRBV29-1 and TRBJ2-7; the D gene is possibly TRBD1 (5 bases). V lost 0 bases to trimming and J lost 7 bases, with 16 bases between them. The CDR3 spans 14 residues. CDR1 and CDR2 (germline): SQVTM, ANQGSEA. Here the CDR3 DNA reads TGCAGCGTTGAAGACTCTGGGGCCTCGAGGGAGCAGTACTTC. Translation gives CSVEDSGASREQYF.

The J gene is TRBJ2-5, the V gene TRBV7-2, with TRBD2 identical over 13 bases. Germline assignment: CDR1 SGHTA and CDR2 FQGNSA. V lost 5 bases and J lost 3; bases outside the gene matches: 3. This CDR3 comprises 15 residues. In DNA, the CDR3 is TGTGCCAGCAGCCAAGGGACTAGCGGGGAAGAGACCCAGTACTTC. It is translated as CASSQGTSGEETQYF.

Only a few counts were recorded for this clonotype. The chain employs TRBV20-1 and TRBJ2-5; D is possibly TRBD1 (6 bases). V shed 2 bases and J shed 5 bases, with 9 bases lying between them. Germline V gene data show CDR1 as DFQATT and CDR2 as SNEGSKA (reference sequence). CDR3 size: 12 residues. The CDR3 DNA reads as TGCAGTGCTAGAATAACAGGGGAGACCCAGTACTTC. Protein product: CSARITGETQYF.

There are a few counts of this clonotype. The chain's CDR3 is CSAREAIGTSGEGLPYEQYF. CDR3 bases: TGCAGTGCTAGAGAGGCCATCGGGACTAGCGGGGAGGGACTTCCCTACGAGCAGTACTTC. The rearrangement uses TRBV20-1 and TRBJ2-7, with 13 positions matching TRBD2. The CDR3 loop spans 20 amino acids. CDR1 and CDR2 (germline): DFQATT, SNEGSKA (reference sequence). V lost 0 bases, J lost 2 bases, and 16 bases stayed unmatched.

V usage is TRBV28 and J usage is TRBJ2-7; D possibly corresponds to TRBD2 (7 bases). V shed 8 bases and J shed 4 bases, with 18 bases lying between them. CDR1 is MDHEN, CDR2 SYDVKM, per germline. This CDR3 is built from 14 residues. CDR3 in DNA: TGTGCCAGCGGGCAGGGAGGGGGATCTTACGAGCAGTACTTC. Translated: CASGQGGGSYEQYF.